This T cell receptor beta chain was recorded in a study of blood T cell repertoires in COVID-19. This clone was picked up one time. Germline CDR1 is GTSNPN and CDR2 is SVGIG (reference sequence). This CDR3 contains 14 residues. Trimming stripped 0 bases from V and 9 bases from J, with 17 bases between. Profiled with immunoSEQ multiplex PCR; TCRdb holds only in-frame clones, not every one. Among 65,000 to 75,000 clones listed, roughly 84% were seen once. This sequence was found in a woman older than 75 with active or convalescent COVID-19. The sample taken for sequencing was peripheral blood. The V call is TRBV30, the J call TRBJ1-2; possibly TRBD1 for D (6 bases). The DNA for the CDR3 is TGTGCCTGGAGTGTGGGGGACATCGTAGCCCGCTACACCTTC. Its protein product is CAWSVGDIVARYTF.